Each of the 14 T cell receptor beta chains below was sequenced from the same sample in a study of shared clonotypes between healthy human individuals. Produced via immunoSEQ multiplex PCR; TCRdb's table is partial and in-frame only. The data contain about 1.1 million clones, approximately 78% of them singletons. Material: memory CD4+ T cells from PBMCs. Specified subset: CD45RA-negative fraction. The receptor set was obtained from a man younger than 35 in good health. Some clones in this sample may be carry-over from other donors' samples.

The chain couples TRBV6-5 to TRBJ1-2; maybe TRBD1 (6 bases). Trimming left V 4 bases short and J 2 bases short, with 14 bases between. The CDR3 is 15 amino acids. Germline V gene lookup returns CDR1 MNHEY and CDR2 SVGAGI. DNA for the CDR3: TGTGCCAGCAGTTCATTTTCCGGACAGAACTATGGCTACACCTTC. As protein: CASSSFSGQNYGYTF.

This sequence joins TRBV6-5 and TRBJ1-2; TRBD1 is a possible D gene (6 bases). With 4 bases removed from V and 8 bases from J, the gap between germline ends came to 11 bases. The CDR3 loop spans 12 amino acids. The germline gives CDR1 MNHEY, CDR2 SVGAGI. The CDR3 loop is CASSLQGGGYTF. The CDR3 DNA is TGTGCCAGCAGTTTACAGGGAGGCGGCTACACCTTC.

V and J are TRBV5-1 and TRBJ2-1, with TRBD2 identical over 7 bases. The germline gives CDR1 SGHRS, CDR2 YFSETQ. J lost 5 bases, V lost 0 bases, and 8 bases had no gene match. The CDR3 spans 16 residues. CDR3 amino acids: CASSLVPAGGNNEQFF. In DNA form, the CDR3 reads TGCGCCAGCAGCTTGGTACCCGCCGGGGGGAACAATGAGCAGTTCTTC.

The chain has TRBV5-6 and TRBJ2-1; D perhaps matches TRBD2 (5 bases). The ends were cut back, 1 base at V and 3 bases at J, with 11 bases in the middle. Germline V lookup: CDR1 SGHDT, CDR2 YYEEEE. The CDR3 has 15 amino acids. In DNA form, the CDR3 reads TGTGCCAGCAGCTTGTCGCCAGCGGTCTACAATGAGCAGTTCTTC. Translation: CASSLSPAVYNEQFF.

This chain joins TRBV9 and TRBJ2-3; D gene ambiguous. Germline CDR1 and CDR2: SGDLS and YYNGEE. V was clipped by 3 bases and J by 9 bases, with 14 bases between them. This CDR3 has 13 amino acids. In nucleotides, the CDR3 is TGTGCCAGCAGCGGACCCTCGCGCCCCACGCAGTATTTT. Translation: CASSGPSRPTQYF.

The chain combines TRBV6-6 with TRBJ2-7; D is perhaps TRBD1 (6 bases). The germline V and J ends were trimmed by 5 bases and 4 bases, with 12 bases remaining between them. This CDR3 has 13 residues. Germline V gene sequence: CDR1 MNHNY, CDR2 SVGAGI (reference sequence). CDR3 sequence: CASSRQALYEQYF. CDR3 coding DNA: TGTGCCAGCAGTCGACAGGCCCTTTACGAGCAGTACTTC.

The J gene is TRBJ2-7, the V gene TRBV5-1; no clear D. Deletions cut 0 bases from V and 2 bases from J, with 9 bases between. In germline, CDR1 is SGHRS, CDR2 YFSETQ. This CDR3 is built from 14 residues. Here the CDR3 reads CASSLVQAPYEQYF. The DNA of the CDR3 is TGCGCCAGCAGCTTGGTTCAAGCACCCTACGAGCAGTACTTC.

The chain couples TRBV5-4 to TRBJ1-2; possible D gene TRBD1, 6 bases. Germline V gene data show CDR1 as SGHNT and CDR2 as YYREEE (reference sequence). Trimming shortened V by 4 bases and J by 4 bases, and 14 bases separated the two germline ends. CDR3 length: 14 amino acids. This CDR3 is CASSPLGGGYGYTF. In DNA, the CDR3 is TGTGCCAGCAGCCCACTGGGGGGCGGCTATGGCTACACCTTC.

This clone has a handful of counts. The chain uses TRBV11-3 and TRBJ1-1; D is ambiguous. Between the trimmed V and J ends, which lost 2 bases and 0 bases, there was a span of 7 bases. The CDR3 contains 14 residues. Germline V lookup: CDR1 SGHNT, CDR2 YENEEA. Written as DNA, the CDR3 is TGTGCCAGCAGCTTATCCGGACTGAACACTGAAGCTTTCTTT. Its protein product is CASSLSGLNTEAFF.

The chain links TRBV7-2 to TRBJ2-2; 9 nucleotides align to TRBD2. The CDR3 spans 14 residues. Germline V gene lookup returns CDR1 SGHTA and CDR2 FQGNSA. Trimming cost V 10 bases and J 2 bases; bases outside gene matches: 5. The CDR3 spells CATPTSGNTGELFF. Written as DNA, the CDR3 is TGTGCCACCCCGACTAGCGGAAACACCGGGGAGCTGTTTTTT.

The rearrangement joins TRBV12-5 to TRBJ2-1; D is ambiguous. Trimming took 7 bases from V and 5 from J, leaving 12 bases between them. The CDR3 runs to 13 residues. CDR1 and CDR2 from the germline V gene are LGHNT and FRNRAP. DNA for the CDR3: TGTGCTAGTGCCTCTACAGCAAACAATGAGCAGTTCTTC. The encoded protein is CASASTANNEQFF.

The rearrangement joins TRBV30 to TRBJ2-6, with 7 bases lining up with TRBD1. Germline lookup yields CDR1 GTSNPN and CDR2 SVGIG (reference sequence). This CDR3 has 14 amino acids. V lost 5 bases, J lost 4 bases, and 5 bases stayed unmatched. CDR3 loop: CAWRTGAGANVLTF. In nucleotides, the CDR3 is TGTGCCTGGCGAACAGGGGCCGGGGCCAACGTCCTGACTTTC.

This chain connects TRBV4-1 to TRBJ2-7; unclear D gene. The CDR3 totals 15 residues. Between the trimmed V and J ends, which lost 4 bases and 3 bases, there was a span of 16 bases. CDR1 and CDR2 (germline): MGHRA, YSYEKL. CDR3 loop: CASSPRPQEGYEQYF. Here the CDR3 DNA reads TGCGCCAGCAGCCCCCGACCCCAGGAAGGCTACGAGCAGTACTTC.

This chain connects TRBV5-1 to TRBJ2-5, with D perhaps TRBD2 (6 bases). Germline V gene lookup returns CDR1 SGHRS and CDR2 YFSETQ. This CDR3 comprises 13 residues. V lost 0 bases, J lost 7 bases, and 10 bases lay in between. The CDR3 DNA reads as TGCGCCAGCAGCTTGGGCGACGGGGGGACCCAGTACTTC. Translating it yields CASSLGDGGTQYF.